The 16 T cell receptor beta chains reported below all come from one sample, sequenced in a study of cytomegalovirus exposure and HLA in healthy donors. PCR was performed using 60 Vbeta and 13 Jbeta primers. Data came from immunoSEQ multiplex PCR; TCRdb stores just in-frame clones and leaves some out. The sample comprises just over 200,000 clones, around 64% of which are singletons, and roughly 2.5% rests with the top ten. The sequenced sample was PBMCs. Receptors were obtained from a man aged 40-49 years in good health and CMV-seropositive.

The chain uses TRBV9 and TRBJ2-2, with D possibly matching TRBD2 (5 bases). This CDR3 is 15 amino acids long. CDR1 and CDR2 (germline): SGDLS, YYNGEE. V dropped 4 bases and J dropped 4 bases, with 14 bases sitting between them. CDR3: CASSLRGWSTGELFF. The DNA of the CDR3 is TGTGCCAGCAGCCTCCGAGGGTGGTCCACCGGGGAGCTGTTTTTT.

V gene TRBV20-1 combines with J gene TRBJ2-5; no clear D gene. Germline CDR1 DFQATT, CDR2 SNEGSKA (reference sequence). Trimming stripped 6 bases from V and 7 bases from J, with 12 bases between. This CDR3 comprises 11 residues. CDR3 protein: CSAPRGGTQYF. The DNA for the CDR3 is TGCAGTGCCCCCCGTGGCGGGACCCAGTACTTC.

This sequence joins TRBV7-9 and TRBJ1-5, with 8 bases matching TRBD1. V dropped 8 bases and J dropped 1; count of bases not matched to a gene: 16. The CDR3 consists of 18 residues. CDR1 and CDR2 from the germline V gene are SEHNR and FQNEAQ (reference sequence). CDR3 sequence reads: CASRQGGQGAPSNQPQHF. The DNA for the CDR3 is TGTGCCAGCCGCCAAGGCGGGCAGGGGGCGCCCAGCAATCAGCCCCAGCATTTT.

This clone was picked up a small number of times. The rearrangement uses TRBV6-5 and TRBJ1-1; possible D gene TRBD1, 6 bases. The V and J ends lost 6 bases and 1 base respectively, with 9 bases between them. The CDR3 loop spans 13 amino acids. In germline, CDR1 is MNHEY, CDR2 SVGAGI. The CDR3, as DNA: TGTGCCAGCAGCCTGGACAGGAACACTGAAGCTTTCTTT. Protein product: CASSLDRNTEAFF.

The rearrangement links TRBV15 to TRBJ2-5, with D perhaps matching TRBD2 (5 bases). The end of the DNA fits TRBJ2-7 better, so the J call may be wrong. The germline V gene encodes CDR1 LNHNV and CDR2 YYDKDF (reference sequence). The CDR3 spans 13 residues. In DNA, the CDR3 is TGTGCCACCAGCATCGGGGATCCGTACGAGCAGTACTTC. Amino acids: CATSIGDPYEQYF.

The rearrangement joins TRBV9 to TRBJ2-3; TRBD2 matches at 10 bases. CDR3 length: 15 amino acids. V gave up 0 bases and J gave up 3 bases; unmatched junction bases: 1. CDR1 is SGDLS, CDR2 YYNGEE, per germline. This chain's CDR3 is CASSVGGLATDTQYF. The DNA for the CDR3 is TGTGCCAGCAGCGTAGGGGGACTAGCGACAGATACGCAGTATTTT.

The chain recombines TRBV10-2 with TRBJ1-1; 8 bases fit TRBD1. In germline, CDR1 is WSHSY, CDR2 SAAADI. After removal of 10 bases from V and 3 bases from J, the junction contained 13 bases not matched to a gene. This CDR3 comprises 15 residues. DNA of the CDR3: TGCGCCACCGGACCTATCGGACAGGGACACACTGAAGCTTTCTTT. This sequence encodes CATGPIGQGHTEAFF.

The V call is TRBV2, the J call TRBJ2-1; 7 nucleotides align to TRBD1. The CDR3 runs 14 residues. The germline V gene encodes CDR1 SNHLY and CDR2 FYNNEI. V was clipped by 6 bases and J by 2 bases; unmatched bases: 4. CDR3 nucleotides: TGTGCCAGCAGGAATGACAGGGCCTACAATGAGCAGTTCTTC. Protein: CASRNDRAYNEQFF. Looking up the rest from reference TRBV2 and TRBJ2-1 gives the full variable domain: EPEVTQTPSHQVTQMGQEVILRCVPISNHLYFYWYRQILGQKVEFLVSFYNNEISEKSEIFDDQFSVERPDGSNFTLKIRSTKLEDSAMYFCASRNDRAYNEQFFGPGTRLTVL.

CDR3 protein: CSVEVADTQYF. In DNA form, the CDR3 reads TGCAGCGTTGAAGTAGCCGATACGCAGTATTTT. This chain uses TRBV29-1 with TRBJ2-3; no clear D gene. There are 11 residues in the CDR3. With 1 base removed from V and 6 bases from J, the gap between germline ends came to 5 bases. In germline, CDR1 is SQVTM, CDR2 ANQGSEA.

This clone was counted only a few times. The genes are TRBV2 and TRBJ2-2; D may be TRBD2 (6 bases). Per the germline V gene, CDR1 is SNHLY and CDR2 is FYNNEI. V lost 6 bases and J 4 bases, leaving 12 bases between the germline ends. This CDR3 region has 14 residues. CDR3 loop: CASRGLAVTGELFF. As DNA, the CDR3 is TGTGCCAGCAGGGGGTTAGCGGTCACCGGGGAGCTGTTTTTT.

The chain employs TRBV28 and TRBJ1-5; 9 positions match TRBD1. There are 15 residues in the CDR3. Germline CDR1 MDHEN, CDR2 SYDVKM. V lost 8 bases to trimming and J lost 7 bases; unmatched junction nucleotides: 12. CDR3 DNA: TGTGCCAGCTTAAGAGGTACAGGGGGCCGGCAGCCCCAGCATTTT. Amino acids: CASLRGTGGRQPQHF.

The CDR3 sequence is CASSYSLGGNEQFF. The CDR3 nucleotides read TGTGCCAGCAGTTACTCCTTAGGGGGAAATGAGCAGTTCTTC. The chain recombines TRBV6-5 with TRBJ2-1; D is perhaps TRBD1 (6 bases). Trimming took off 0 bases at V and 7 bases at J, with 10 bases between the two ends. The length of the CDR3 is 14 residues. The germline CDR1 and CDR2 sequences are MNHEY and SVGAGI.

In this sample, this clone turned up a few times. The chain is built from TRBV9 and TRBJ2-6; TRBD2 aligns across 8 bases. The CDR3 consists of 17 residues. Germline V lookup: CDR1 SGDLS, CDR2 YYNGEE. Unmatched junction bases numbered 6, after V lost 4 bases and J lost 0 bases. The CDR3 DNA is TGTGCCAGCAGCCCCCGGGAGGGTCTCTCTGGGGCCAACGTCCTGACTTTC. This translates into CASSPREGLSGANVLTF. Based on the CDR3 plus reference TRBV9 and TRBJ2-6, the full variable domain is DSGVTQTPKHLITATGQRVTLRCSPRSGDLSVYWYQQSLDQGLQFLIQYYNGEERAKGNILERFSAQQFPDLHSELNLSSLELGDSALYFCASSPREGLSGANVLTFGAGSRLTVL.

This clone was found once. V gene TRBV19 combines with J gene TRBJ1-6; D uncertain. In germline, CDR1 is LNHDA, CDR2 SQIVND (reference sequence). Trimming shortened V by 4 bases and J by 7 bases, and 11 bases separated the two germline ends. The CDR3 has 14 residues. The CDR3 protein is CASSTLSPNSPLHF. The CDR3 DNA follows: TGTGCCAGTAGTACCCTAAGTCCCAATTCACCCCTCCACTTT.

The chain uses TRBV2 and TRBJ2-4; 8 bases match TRBD1. The CDR3 has 13 residues. Germline CDR1 and CDR2: SNHLY and FYNNEI. Trimming cost V 4 bases and J 7 bases; bases outside gene matches: 3. The CDR3: CASSGQGYNIQYF. The CDR3 DNA is TGTGCCAGCAGTGGACAGGGGTACAACATTCAGTACTTC.

The rearrangement links TRBV5-4 to TRBJ2-3; D perhaps matches TRBD2 (6 bases). Germline CDR1 and CDR2: SGHNT and YYREEE (reference sequence). The CDR3 runs to 15 residues. Trimming removed 4 bases from V and 7 bases from J, with 19 bases in between. CDR3 in amino acids: CASSPRTSSAHTQYF. The CDR3 DNA reads as TGTGCCAGCAGCCCTAGAACCTCTAGCGCACATACGCAGTATTTT.